These 6 T cell receptor beta chains were sequenced from one sample in a study of OX40 agonist ivuxolimab in advanced cancers. The table came from immunoSEQ multiplex PCR; TCRdb's copy has only in-frame clones and leaves some out. The sample records 70,000 to 80,000 clones, 70% to 90% being singletons. This specimen consisted of CD4+ or CD8+ T cells sorted from blood, obtained in a trial of the OX40 agonist ivuxolimab. All receptors derive from an adult with an advanced solid tumor such as melanoma, head and neck, liver or kidney cancer.

The chain combines TRBV11-2 with TRBJ2-3, with D perhaps TRBD1 (6 bases). The CDR3 sequence is 13 residues long. Germline CDR1 reads SGHAT; CDR2 reads FQNNGV. The V end was cut by 2 bases, the J end by 5 bases, with 8 bases between. The CDR3 DNA follows: TGTGCCAGCAGCTTAACAGGGTTAGATACGCAGTATTTT. Protein: CASSLTGLDTQYF. Looking up the rest from reference TRBV11-2 and TRBJ2-3 gives the full variable domain: EAGVAQSPRYKIIEKRQSVAFWCNPISGHATLYWYQQILGQGPKLLIQFQNNGVVDDSQLPKDRFSAERLKGVDSTLKIQPAKLEDSAVYLCASSLTGLDTQYFGPGTRLTVL.

The V gene is TRBV18, the J gene TRBJ2-7; D possibly corresponds to TRBD1 (5 bases). V lost 2 bases, J lost 9 bases, and 14 bases lay in between. From germline, CDR1 is KGHSH and CDR2 LQKENI. CDR3 length: 13 amino acids. This CDR3 reads CASSPAQQDGQYF. In nucleotides, the CDR3 is TGTGCCAGCTCACCAGCGCAACAGGATGGGCAGTACTTC.

The chain employs TRBV6-5 and TRBJ2-2; D might be TRBD1 (5 bases). The CDR3 loop spans 14 amino acids. Germline V gene data show CDR1 as MNHEY and CDR2 as SVGAGI. V lost 4 bases and J lost 1, with 7 bases in between. The CDR3 DNA follows: TGTGCCAGCAGTTCTACAGGGAACACCGGGGAGCTGTTTTTT. Its protein product is CASSSTGNTGELFF.

J is TRBJ1-1 and V is TRBV7-2; unclear D gene. CDR1 is SGHTA and CDR2 is FQGNSA in the germline V gene. The V end was cut by 5 bases, the J end by 4 bases, with 20 bases between. The CDR3 contains 16 residues. The chain's CDR3 is CASSHGQARRFTEAFF. Here the CDR3 DNA reads TGTGCCAGCAGCCATGGGCAGGCGAGACGGTTCACTGAAGCTTTCTTT. The variable domain in full, completed from reference TRBV7-2 and TRBJ1-1, reads GAGVSQSPSNKVTEKGKDVELRCDPISGHTALYWYRQSLGQGLEFLIYFQGNSAPDKSGLPSDRFSAERTGGSVSTLTIQRTQQEDSAVYLCASSHGQARRFTEAFFGQGTRLTVV.

The chain couples TRBV9 to TRBJ2-1, with D unclear. Deletions cut 3 bases from V and 4 bases from J, with 11 bases between. CDR1 is SGDLS, CDR2 YYNGEE, per germline. This CDR3 is built from 14 residues. The CDR3 loop reads CASSASNAYNEQFF. The CDR3 DNA reads TGTGCCAGCAGCGCCTCGAATGCGTACAATGAGCAGTTCTTC.

V is TRBV19 and J is TRBJ2-7, with D maybe TRBD2 (5 bases). Germline loops: CDR1 LNHDA, CDR2 SQIVND (reference sequence). CDR3 length: 13 amino acids. V was cut by 5 bases and J by 4 bases, with 12 bases left in between. CDR3 nucleotides: TGTGCCAGTAGTTTAGGACTCCAATACGAGCAGTACTTC. It codes for CASSLGLQYEQYF.